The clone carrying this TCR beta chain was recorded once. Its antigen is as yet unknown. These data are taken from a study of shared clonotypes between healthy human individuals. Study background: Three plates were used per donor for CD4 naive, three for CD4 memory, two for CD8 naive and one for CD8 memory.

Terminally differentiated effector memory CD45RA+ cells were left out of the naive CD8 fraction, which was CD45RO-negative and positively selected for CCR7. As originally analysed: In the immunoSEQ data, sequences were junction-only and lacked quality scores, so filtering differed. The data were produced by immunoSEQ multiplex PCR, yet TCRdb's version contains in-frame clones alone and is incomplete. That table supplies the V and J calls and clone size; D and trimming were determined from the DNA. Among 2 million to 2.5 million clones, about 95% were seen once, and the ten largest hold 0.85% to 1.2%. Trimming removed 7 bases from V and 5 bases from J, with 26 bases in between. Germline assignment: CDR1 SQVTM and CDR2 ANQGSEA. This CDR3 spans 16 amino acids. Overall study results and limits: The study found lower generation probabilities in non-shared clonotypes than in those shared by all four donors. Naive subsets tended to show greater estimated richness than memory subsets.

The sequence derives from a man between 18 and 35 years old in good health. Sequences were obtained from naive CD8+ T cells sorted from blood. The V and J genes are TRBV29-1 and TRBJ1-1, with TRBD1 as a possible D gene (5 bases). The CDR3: CSAAPGRDFVGTEAFF. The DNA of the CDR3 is TGCAGCGCCGCCCCGGGACGGGACTTCGTCGGGACTGAAGCTTTCTTT. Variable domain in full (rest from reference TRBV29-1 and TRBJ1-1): SAVISQKPSRDICQRGTSLTIQCQVDSQVTMMFWYRQQPGQSLTLIATANQGSEATYESGFVIDKFPISRPNLTFSTLTVSNMSPEDSSIYLCSAAPGRDFVGTEAFFGQGTRLTVV.